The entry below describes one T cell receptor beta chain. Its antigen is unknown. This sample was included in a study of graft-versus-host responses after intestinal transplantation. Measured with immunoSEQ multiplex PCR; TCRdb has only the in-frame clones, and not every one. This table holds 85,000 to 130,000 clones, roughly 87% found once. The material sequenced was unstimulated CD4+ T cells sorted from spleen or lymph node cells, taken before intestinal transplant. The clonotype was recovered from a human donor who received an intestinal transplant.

The CDR3 loop reads CASSLDQGRSEQYF. CDR3 coding DNA: TGTGCCAGCAGCTTAGACCAGGGTCGGAGCGAGCAGTACTTC. The rearrangement joins TRBV13 to TRBJ2-7, with D tentatively TRBD1 (5 bases). Germline CDR1 and CDR2: PRHDT and FYEKMQ (reference sequence). The V end lost 1 base, the J end lost 6 bases, and 13 bases lay between the germline ends. The CDR3 length is 14 residues.